Below, 27 T cell receptor beta chains from the same sample are listed, as sequenced in a study of CD8 T cells in Susac syndrome. Random hexamers primed reverse transcription of about 0.45 to 1 ug RNA. TCRdb reprocessed the immunoSEQ multiplex PCR reads via MiXCR and lists one record per CDR3 protein. Of tens of thousands of distinct CDR3 sequences listed, roughly 93% are singletons. The sequenced sample consisted of CD4+ T cells from PBMCs. The receptors stem from a human donor with Susac syndrome.

The rearrangement links TRBV3-1 to TRBJ2-2; D is unresolved. V lost 6 bases and J 6 bases, leaving 11 bases between the germline ends. Germline CDR1 is LGHDT and CDR2 is YNNKEL (reference sequence). The CDR3 covers 13 residues. This chain's CDR3 is CASRPLQSGELFF. Written as DNA, the CDR3 is TGTGCCAGCAGACCATTACAGTCCGGGGAGCTGTTTTTT.

The V call is TRBV29-1, the J call TRBJ2-3; D is unresolved. Germline V gene sequence: CDR1 SQVTM, CDR2 ANQGSEA. This CDR3 is 10 amino acids long. In nucleotides, the CDR3 is TGCAGAGTAGGGACAGATACGCAGTATTTT. This translates into CRVGTDTQYF.

This chain joins TRBV18 and TRBJ1-5; D unresolved. This CDR3 comprises 16 residues. The V end lost 1 base, the J end lost 1 base, and 11 bases lay between the germline ends. Germline V CDR1 and CDR2: KGHSH, LQKENI. In nucleotides, the CDR3 is TGTGCCAGCTCACCACGACAATCCTCCAGCAATCAGCCCCAGCATTTT. Its protein is CASSPRQSSSNQPQHF.

V usage is TRBV7-3 and J usage is TRBJ2-2; D is perhaps TRBD1 (6 bases). In germline, CDR1 is SGHTA, CDR2 FQGTGA. The length of the CDR3 is 14 residues. V gave up 3 bases and J gave up 8 bases, with 13 bases separating them. The DNA for the CDR3 is TGTGCCAGCAGCTTGGGGGCCCGGGGAGGGGAGCTGTTTTTT. Translation gives CASSLGARGGELFF.

The J gene is TRBJ1-3, the V gene TRBV18; 7 positions match TRBD1. Losses at the gene ends were 0 bases for V and 3 bases for J; bases not matched to a gene: 5. The CDR3 has 16 amino acids. The germline CDR1 and CDR2 sequences are KGHSH and LQKENI. The CDR3 region is CASSPPGGWVGNTIYF. CDR3 bases: TGTGCCAGCTCACCACCAGGGGGCTGGGTTGGAAACACCATATATTTT. The complete variable domain, with remaining parts taken from reference TRBV18 and TRBJ1-3, reads NAGVMQNPRHLVRRRGQEARLRCSPMKGHSHVYWYRQLPEEGLKFMVYLQKENIIDESGMPKERFSAEFPKEGPSILRIQQVVRGDSAAYFCASSPPGGWVGNTIYFGEGSWLTVV.

This chain links TRBV7-9 with TRBJ2-5; TRBD1 is a possible D gene (5 bases). V lost 0 bases and J 8 bases, leaving 16 bases between the germline ends. The CDR3 extends over 15 amino acids. Germline V lookup: CDR1 SEHNR, CDR2 FQNEAQ (reference sequence). In nucleotides, the CDR3 is TGTGCCAGCAGCTTAGCCTCGGCAGGGTCTTCAACCCAGTACTTC. It yields the protein CASSLASAGSSTQYF.

The V and J genes are TRBV28 and TRBJ1-2, with D maybe TRBD1 (6 bases). Germline CDR1 is MDHEN and CDR2 is SYDVKM. Trimming removed 5 bases from V and 4 bases from J, with 11 bases in between. The length of the CDR3 is 13 residues. This CDR3 reads CASSPRQVYGYTF. In nucleotides, the CDR3 is TGTGCCAGCAGTCCCCGACAGGTCTATGGCTACACCTTC.

This clonotype has just one count. The chain couples TRBV5-1 to TRBJ2-1; 10 bases align to TRBD2. The germline V gene encodes CDR1 SGHRS and CDR2 YFSETQ. The V gene end was trimmed by 0 bases and the J gene end by 8 bases; junction bases not matched to a gene: 5. This CDR3 has 15 residues. DNA for the CDR3: TGCGCCAGCAGCTTGGCACCTAGCGGGGGTGATGAGCAGTTCTTC. Translating gives CASSLAPSGGDEQFF.

This clonotype has just one count. V is TRBV29-1 and J is TRBJ2-5; 8 nucleotides match TRBD2. CDR3 length: 12 residues. The germline V gene has CDR1 SQVTM and CDR2 ANQGSEA. V shed 6 bases and J 5 bases; nucleotides not matched to a gene: 5. The CDR3 DNA reads as TGCAGCGTATCCCCGGGGGGGGAGACCCAGTACTTC. Translation: CSVSPGGETQYF.

The sample holds a few counts of this clonotype. The chain joins TRBV28 to TRBJ2-7; TRBD1 or TRBD2 may be the D gene (6 bases each). Looked up from germline, CDR1 is MDHEN and CDR2 is SYDVKM. The V gene lost 2 bases and the J gene lost 0 bases, with 11 bases spanning the gap. The length of the CDR3 is 15 residues. The CDR3 region has the DNA TGTGCCAGCAGTTTAACAGGGACTGCCTCCTACGAGCAGTACTTC. Translation: CASSLTGTASYEQYF. The full variable domain, its missing parts supplied by reference TRBV28 and TRBJ2-7, is DVKVTQSSRYLVKRTGEKVFLECVQDMDHENMFWYRQDPGLGLRLIYFSYDVKMKEKGDIPEGYSVSREKKERFSLILESASTNQTSMYLCASSLTGTASYEQYFGPGTRLTVT.

This chain connects TRBV20-1 to TRBJ2-7; 9 nucleotides match TRBD1. The CDR3 runs to 14 residues. Germline-derived CDR1 and CDR2 are DFQATT and SNEGSKA (reference sequence). The V segment lost 3 bases and the J segment 0 bases; nucleotides outside the gene matches: 3. DNA of the CDR3: TGCAGTGCTAGGTTGGGACAGGGCTCCTACGAGCAGTACTTC. Encoded protein: CSARLGQGSYEQYF.

The chain combines TRBV5-1 with TRBJ2-5; no definite D call. CDR1 is SGHRS and CDR2 is YFSETQ in the germline V gene. This CDR3 comprises 14 residues. Trimming shortened V by 0 bases and J by 3 bases, and 9 bases separated the two germline ends. CDR3 loop: CASSLGASEETQYF. The CDR3 DNA follows: TGCGCCAGCAGCTTGGGGGCCTCCGAAGAGACCCAGTACTTC.

The V gene is TRBV12-3 or TRBV12-4, the J gene TRBJ1-6, with TRBD1 identical over 8 bases. Trimming removed 5 bases from V and 11 bases from J; junction bases left unmatched: 11. This CDR3 region has 15 residues. The CDR3 DNA reads as TGTGCCAGCAGTCCCCGGACAGGGAATTATCCACCCCTCCACTTT. The encoded protein is CASSPRTGNYPPLHF.

The CDR3 region is CASSSTLAPEQFF. The CDR3 DNA sequence: TGTGCCAGCAGCAGTACCCTAGCTCCTGAGCAGTTCTTC. This rearrangement joins TRBV7-9 to TRBJ2-1; possible D gene TRBD2, 5 bases. The germline CDR1 and CDR2 sequences are SEHNR and FQNEAQ (reference sequence). This CDR3 region has 13 residues. The V end lost 5 bases, the J end lost 9 bases, and 14 bases lay between the germline ends.

In this sample, this clonotype turned up once. The rearrangement links TRBV5-1 to TRBJ2-7; possible D gene TRBD1, 6 bases. Germline lookup yields CDR1 SGHRS and CDR2 YFSETQ. The length of the CDR3 is 16 residues. Deletions cut 3 bases from V and 3 bases from J, with 19 bases between. The chain's CDR3 is CASSSGHRDIYYEQYF. The CDR3 DNA reads as TGCGCCAGCAGCTCTGGACACCGGGACATCTACTACGAGCAGTACTTC.

The chain has TRBV7-9 and TRBJ1-3; D unclear. V lost 1 base to trimming and J lost 1 base, with 5 bases between them. This CDR3 comprises 14 residues. CDR1 and CDR2 from the germline V gene are SEHNR and FQNEAQ (reference sequence). The CDR3 spells CASSLVVSGNTIYF. The CDR3 bases are TGTGCCAGCAGCTTAGTTGTTTCTGGAAACACCATATATTTT.

The chain carries TRBV5-1 and TRBJ2-1; D may be TRBD1 (6 bases). Trimming pared 3 bases from V and 10 bases from J, leaving 11 bases between. Germline CDR1 reads SGHRS; CDR2 reads YFSETQ. The CDR3 spans 12 residues. The CDR3: CASSWQGYEQFF. The CDR3 nucleotides read TGCGCCAGCAGCTGGCAGGGGTACGAGCAGTTCTTC.

This clonotype was observed a handful of times. The chain couples TRBV28 to TRBJ2-7, with 7 bases that match TRBD1. Per the germline V gene, CDR1 is MDHEN and CDR2 is SYDVKM. The CDR3 is 15 residues long. Germline trimming cut 6 bases from V and 3 bases from J; bases unmatched to any gene: 11. In DNA form, the CDR3 reads TGTGCCAGCAGGTCCTCCGGGACAGCGGTCTACGAGCAGTACTTC. Amino acid sequence: CASRSSGTAVYEQYF.

The V gene is TRBV7-9, the J gene TRBJ2-5; the match to TRBD2 covers 9 bases. The trim removed 6 bases at V and 4 bases at J, leaving 6 bases unmatched. CDR1 is SEHNR, CDR2 FQNEAQ, per germline (reference sequence). The CDR3 is 14 amino acids. For the CDR3, the DNA is TGTGCCAGCAGATTCCGGGGACTAGCAGAGACCCAGTACTTC. Protein sequence: CASRFRGLAETQYF.

The V gene is TRBV2, the J gene TRBJ2-2, with 11 bases fitting TRBD2. CDR1 and CDR2 from the germline V gene are SNHLY and FYNNEI. This CDR3 is built from 15 residues. After removal of 8 bases from V and 4 bases from J, the junction contained 6 bases not matched to a gene. Here the CDR3 reads CASDTSGSLTGELFF. DNA of the CDR3: TGTGCCAGCGACACTAGCGGGAGTCTCACCGGGGAGCTGTTTTTT.

The chain carries TRBV7-2 and TRBJ2-1; D remains ambiguous. The V end was cut by 5 bases, the J end by 5 bases, with 19 bases between. CDR1 is SGHTA, CDR2 FQGNSA, per germline. This CDR3 contains 16 residues. The CDR3 region is CASSHRRRLTDNEQFF. Written as DNA, the CDR3 is TGTGCCAGCAGCCACCGACGGCGCCTCACAGACAATGAGCAGTTCTTC.

This clonotype was seen just once. The gene calls are TRBV6-1 and TRBJ1-5, with D possibly matching TRBD1 (6 bases). The CDR3 loop spans 16 amino acids. The ends were cut back, 5 bases at V and 0 bases at J, with 14 bases in the middle. CDR1 is MNHNS and CDR2 is SASEGT in the germline V gene. The DNA for the CDR3 is TGTGCCAGCAGTCCACAGGGTAGCCTTAGCAATCAGCCCCAGCATTTT. Encoded protein: CASSPQGSLSNQPQHF.

This clonotype was counted a single time. The chain is built from TRBV6-2 or TRBV6-3 and TRBJ2-3; 11 positions match TRBD2. The junction had 8 bases not matched to a gene; V was cut back by 7 bases and J by 2 bases. The length of the CDR3 is 16 residues. Germline V gene sequence: CDR1 MNHEY, CDR2 SVGEGT. The CDR3 nucleotides are TGTGCCAGCACCTCCAGACTAGCGGGGTTCACAGATACGCAGTATTTT. It codes for CASTSRLAGFTDTQYF.

This clonotype was counted a few times. V gene TRBV7-3 combines with J gene TRBJ2-7; D unresolved. The CDR3 spans 12 residues. The V gene's germline CDR1 is SGHTA and CDR2 FQGTGA. V was clipped by 0 bases and J by 11 bases, with 11 bases between them. CDR3 in DNA: TGTGCCAGCAGCTTAACGCCAGGAACGAAGTACTTC. Its translation is CASSLTPGTKYF. Supplemented by reference TRBV7-3 and TRBJ2-7, the full variable domain reads GAGVSQTPSNKVTEKGKYVELRCDPISGHTALYWYRQSLGQGPEFLIYFQGTGAADDSGLPNDRFFAVRPEGSVSTLKIQRTERGDSAVYLCASSLTPGTKYFGPGTRLTVT.

The chain recombines TRBV20-1 with TRBJ2-5; D is unresolved. V was clipped by 3 bases and J by 2 bases, with 10 bases between them. The germline gives CDR1 DFQATT, CDR2 SNEGSKA (reference sequence). The CDR3 has 13 amino acids. For the CDR3, the DNA is TGCAGTGCTAGTGACCAGATTCAAGAGACCCAGTACTTC. Protein sequence: CSASDQIQETQYF.

In this sample, this clonotype turned up once. For the CDR3, the DNA is TGCGCCAGCAGCCGACGACTCGAGGGGGCCTACGAGCAGTACTTC. Translation: CASSRRLEGAYEQYF. The J gene is TRBJ2-7, the V gene TRBV4-3, with D perhaps TRBD1 (6 bases). This CDR3 has 15 residues. Deletions cut 4 bases from V and 2 bases from J, with 15 bases between. The germline gives CDR1 LGHNA, CDR2 YSLEER.

The genes are TRBV7-3 and TRBJ2-3, with no clear D. Per germline, CDR1 SGHTA and CDR2 FQGTGA. V lost 1 base and J lost 0, with 11 bases in between. The CDR3 is made up of 16 amino acids. CDR3 amino acids: CASSLSALPSTDTQYF. The CDR3 nucleotides read TGTGCCAGCAGCTTAAGTGCCCTACCTAGCACAGATACGCAGTATTTT.